The 2 T cell receptor beta chains listed next were all sequenced from one sample in a study of T cell responses to AZD1222 COVID-19 vaccine. The data were produced by immunoSEQ multiplex PCR, yet TCRdb's version contains in-frame clones alone and is incomplete. The sample consists of approximately 120,000 clones, around 90% of them appearing once. Sample: peripheral blood, taken on day 0 of AZD1222 vaccination. The receptors were gathered from an adult in good health.

The table lists this clone with a few counts. The rearrangement links TRBV5-4 to TRBJ1-2, with 8 bases aligning to TRBD1. The CDR3 length is 14 residues. V dropped 4 bases and J dropped 5; count of bases not matched to a gene: 7. Germline V CDR1 and CDR2: SGHNT, YYREEE (reference sequence). In DNA, the CDR3 is TGTGCCAGCAGCATAGGGACAGGAGTATATGGCTACACCTTC. Translated, it gives CASSIGTGVYGYTF.

The V gene is TRBV19, the J gene TRBJ1-3; D unresolved. Trimming pared 5 bases from V and 5 bases from J, leaving 7 bases between. Germline CDR1 and CDR2: LNHDA and SQIVND (reference sequence). The CDR3 has 12 amino acids. The CDR3 bases are TGTGCCAGTAGTGGAACCCGAAACACCATATATTTT. Its protein is CASSGTRNTIYF.